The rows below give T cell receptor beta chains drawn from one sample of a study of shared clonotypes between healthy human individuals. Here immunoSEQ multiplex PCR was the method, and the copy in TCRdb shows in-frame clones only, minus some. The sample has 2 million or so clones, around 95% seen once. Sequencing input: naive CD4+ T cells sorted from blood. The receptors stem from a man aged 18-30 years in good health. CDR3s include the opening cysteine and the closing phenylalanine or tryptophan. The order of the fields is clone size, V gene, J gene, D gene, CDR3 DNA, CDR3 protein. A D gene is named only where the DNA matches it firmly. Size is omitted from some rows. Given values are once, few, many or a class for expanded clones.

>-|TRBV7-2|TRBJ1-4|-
TGTGCCAGCAGCCCCCACGGGGCGGCTAATGAAAAACTGTTTTTT
CASSPHGAANEKLFF
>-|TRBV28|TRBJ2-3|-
TGTGCCAGCAGTCCGGGGGACAGCTCAGATACGCAGTATTTT
CASSPGDSSDTQYF
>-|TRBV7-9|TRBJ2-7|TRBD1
TGTGCCAGCAGCCAATCACAGGGGAACGAGCAGTACTTC
CASSQSQGNEQYF
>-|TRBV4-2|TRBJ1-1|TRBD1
TGTGCCAGCAGCCACAGAGGACAGGGAGGAGGCGACACTGAAGCTTTCTTT
CASSHRGQGGGDTEAFF
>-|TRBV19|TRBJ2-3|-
TGTGCCAGTAGTTTGCCGAGGGAGAGTGATACGCAGTATTTT
CASSLPRESDTQYF
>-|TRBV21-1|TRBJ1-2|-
TGTGCCAGCAATCAAGGACAGGGCCCTAACTATGGCTACACCTTC
CASNQGQGPNYGYTF
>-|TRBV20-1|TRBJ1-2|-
TGCAGTGCATCAGGACACTATGGCTACACCTTC
CSASGHYGYTF
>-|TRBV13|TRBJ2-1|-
TGTGCCAGCAGTCGTAGGTGGGGCGATGAGCAGTTCTTC
CASSRRWGDEQFF
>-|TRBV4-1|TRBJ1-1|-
TGCGCCAGCAGCCAAGTTGCGGGAACTGAAGCTTTCTTT
CASSQVAGTEAFF
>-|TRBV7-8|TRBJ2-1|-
TGTGCCAGCAGCTTAGCCCTAGGGGGGAATGAGCAGTTCTTC
CASSLALGGNEQFF
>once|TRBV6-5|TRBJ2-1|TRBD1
TGTGCCAGCAGTCAAACAGGGGGCGGGGAGCAGTTCTTC
CASSQTGGGEQFF
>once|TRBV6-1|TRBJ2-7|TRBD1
TGTGCCAGCAGTGAAGAAGTGACAGGGAATTTCTACGAGCAGTACTTC
CASSEEVTGNFYEQYF
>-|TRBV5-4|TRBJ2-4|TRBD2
TGTGCCAGCAGTTTGGGGGGGGAACGAACCAAAAACATTCAGTACTTC
CASSLGGERTKNIQYF
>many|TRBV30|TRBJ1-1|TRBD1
TGTGCCTGGACCAACACAGGGGAGGCTGAAGCTTTCTTT
CAWTNTGEAEAFF
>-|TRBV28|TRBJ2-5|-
TGTGCCAGCAGCCCACGGCTGGAGACCCAGTACTTC
CASSPRLETQYF
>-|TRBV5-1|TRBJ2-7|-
TGCGCCACCAGCCGGGACGGAGACTACGAGCAGTACTTC
CATSRDGDYEQYF
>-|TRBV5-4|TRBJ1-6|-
TGTGCCAGCAGCTTAGGGGCCGCCACGTATAATTCACCCCTCCACTTT
CASSLGAATYNSPLHF
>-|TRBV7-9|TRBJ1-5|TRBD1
TGTGCCAGCAGCCTTCCCGGACAGGGCAATCAGCCCCAGCATTTT
CASSLPGQGNQPQHF
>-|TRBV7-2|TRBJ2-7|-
TGTGCCAGCAGCTTTCAGTACGAGCAGTACTTC
CASSFQYEQYF
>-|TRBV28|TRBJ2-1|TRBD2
TGTGCCAGCAGAACCTCTGGGACTAGCGGGAGGCCGGGGAATGAGCAGTTCTTC
CASRTSGTSGRPGNEQFF
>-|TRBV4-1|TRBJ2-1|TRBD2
TGCGCCAGCAGCCATCCCGGGACTAGCGGATGGAATGAGCAGTTCTTC
CASSHPGTSGWNEQFF
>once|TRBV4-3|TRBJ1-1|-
TGCGCCAGCAGCCAAGAAGGGCTAGCCAACACTGAAGCTTTCTTT
CASSQEGLANTEAFF
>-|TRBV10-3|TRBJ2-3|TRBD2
TGTGCCCTCGCGGGAGGGCCAACAGATACGCAGTATTTT
CALAGGPTDTQYF
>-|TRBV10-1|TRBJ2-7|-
TGCGCCAGCAGTGAGTTCCAGGGGATCTCCTACGAGCAGTACTTC
CASSEFQGISYEQYF
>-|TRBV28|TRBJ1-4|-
TGTGCCAGCACCCTAGGTGAAAAACTGTTTTTT
CASTLGEKLFF
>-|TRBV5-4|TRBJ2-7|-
TGTGCCAGCAGCCGGACTGGGGGTTCCCTCGAGCAGTACTTC
CASSRTGGSLEQYF
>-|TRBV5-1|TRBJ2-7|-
TGCGCCAGCAGTTTCCGGGACAACATCGAGCAGTACTTC
CASSFRDNIEQYF
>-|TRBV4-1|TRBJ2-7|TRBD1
TGCGCCAGCAGCCAAGTGGGGACAGGGAAGCCCTACGAGCAGTACTTC
CASSQVGTGKPYEQYF
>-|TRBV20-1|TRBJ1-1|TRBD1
TGCAGTGTTCAAACCGGGACAGGGGGTTTCTTT
CSVQTGTGGFF
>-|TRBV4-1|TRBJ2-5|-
TGCGCCAGCAGCCAAGCGGTACAAGAGACCCAGTACTTC
CASSQAVQETQYF
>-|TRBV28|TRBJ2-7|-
TGTGCCAGCACTTCGGTGGGGGATGGTGGCGAGCAGTACTTC
CASTSVGDGGEQYF
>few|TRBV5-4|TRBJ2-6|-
TGTGCCAGCAGCTTGTCTGGGGCCAACGTCCTGACTTTC
CASSLSGANVLTF
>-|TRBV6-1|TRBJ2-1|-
TGTGCCAGCAGTGAAGCGCAGCACAATGAGCAGTTCTTC
CASSEAQHNEQFF
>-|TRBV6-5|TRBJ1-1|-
TGTGCCAGCAGTTCGGGAGGGGGGAACACTGAAGCTTTCTTT
CASSSGGGNTEAFF
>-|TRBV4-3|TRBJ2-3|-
TGCGCCAGCAGCCTGAACAGGGATCGCACAGATACGCAGTATTTT
CASSLNRDRTDTQYF
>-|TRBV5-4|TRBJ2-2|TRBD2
TGTGCCAGCAGTAAGACTAGCGGGAGTTTGGCGGGGGAGCTGTTTTTT
CASSKTSGSLAGELFF
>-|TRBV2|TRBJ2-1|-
TGTGCCAGCAGTGAACTGCTCAGTGAGCAGTTCTTC
CASSELLSEQFF
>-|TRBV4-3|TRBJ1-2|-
TGCGCCAGCAGCCAAGGATCTGGGGCTGGCTACACCTTC
CASSQGSGAGYTF
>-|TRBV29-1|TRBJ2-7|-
TGCAGCGTTGCCAGGGAGAACTCCTACGAGCAGTACTTC
CSVARENSYEQYF
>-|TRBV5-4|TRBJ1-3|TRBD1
TGTGCCAGCAGCATCGCCCCAGGACAGGGGGTAAACACCATATATTTT
CASSIAPGQGVNTIYF
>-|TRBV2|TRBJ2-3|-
TGTGCCAGCCGGTATAGCGAGACCACAGATACGCAGTATTTT
CASRYSETTDTQYF
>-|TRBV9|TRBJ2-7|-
TGTGCCAGCAGCGCCAGGGCAGATGGGTTGGGTAGCGAGCAGTACTTC
CASSARADGLGSEQYF
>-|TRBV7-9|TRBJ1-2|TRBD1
TGTGCCAGCAGCACGGGACAGCCATATGGCTACACCTTC
CASSTGQPYGYTF
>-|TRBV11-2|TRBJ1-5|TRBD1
TGTGCCAGCAGCCCAGGGGGTGGCAATCAGCCCCAGCATTTT
CASSPGGGNQPQHF
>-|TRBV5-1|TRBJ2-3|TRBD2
TGCGCCAGCAGCTTCGGGACTAGCGGGGGGGCTGGCACAGATACGCAGTATTTT
CASSFGTSGGAGTDTQYF
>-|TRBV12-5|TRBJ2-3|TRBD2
TGTGCTAGTGGTGTCCCGTTAGCGGGAGTGCGTCCAGATACGCAGTATTTT
CASGVPLAGVRPDTQYF
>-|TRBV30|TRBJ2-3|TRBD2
TGTGCCTGGAGTGTGGGAGGGCCGAATACGCAGTATTTT
CAWSVGGPNTQYF